This TCR beta chain came from a study of T cells after yellow fever vaccination. This clonotype was seen a handful of times. TCRdb recomputed calls from the 5' RACE reads with MiXCR, one row per CDR3 protein. The data show about 320,000 distinct CDR3 sequences, around 10% seen once. Germline lookup yields CDR1 SQVTM and CDR2 ANQGSEA. The length of the CDR3 is 12 residues. V gave up 7 bases and J gave up 1 base, with 10 bases separating them. Sequenced here: CD4+ T cells sorted from PBMCs, sampled 45 days after the yellow fever booster vaccination. The sequence was collected from a man between 18 and 35 years old who received the YFV17D yellow fever vaccine. The J gene is TRBJ2-5, the V gene TRBV29-1, with D unresolved. The CDR3 nucleotides are TGCAGCGCTGGGTATATCCAAGAGACCCAGTACTTC. It yields the protein CSAGYIQETQYF.